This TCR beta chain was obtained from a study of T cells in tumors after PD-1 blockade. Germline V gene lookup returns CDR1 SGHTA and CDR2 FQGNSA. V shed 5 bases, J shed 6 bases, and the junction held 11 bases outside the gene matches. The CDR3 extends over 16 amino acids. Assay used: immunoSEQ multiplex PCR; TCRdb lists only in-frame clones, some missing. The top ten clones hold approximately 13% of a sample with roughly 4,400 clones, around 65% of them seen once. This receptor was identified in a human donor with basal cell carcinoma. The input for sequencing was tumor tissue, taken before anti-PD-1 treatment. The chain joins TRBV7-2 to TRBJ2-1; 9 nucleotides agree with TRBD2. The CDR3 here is CASSPRLAGGGNEQFF. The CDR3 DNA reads TGTGCCAGCAGCCCAAGACTCGCGGGAGGGGGCAATGAGCAGTTCTTC.